A selection of T cell receptor beta chains follows, all from one sample in a study of T-cell memory formation after mild COVID-19. TCRdb reprocessed the 5' RACE reads with MiXCR, giving one entry per CDR3 protein. This sample has fewer than 700,000 distinct CDR3 sequences; roughly 17% occur once, and the top ten carry 12%. Sequenced material: PBMCs or a T cell subset sorted from them (not recorded which). The source is an adult woman who had mild COVID-19 (a few samples of this study predate the infection). Cell type and time point are not known. Each CDR3 is given without its conserved first and last residue.

v_call cdr3_aa
TRBV7-9 ASSLLTNEQF
TRBV7-9 ASSEDSRSQPQH
TRBV12-3/TRBV12-4 ASSLSMGQNTEAF
TRBV27 ASKEVQGAKYGYT
TRBV4-3 ASSPEELTGELF
TRBV5-1 ASSLAATGNTEAF
TRBV29-1 SAGALGETQY
TRBV6-5 ASSYSGLREQY
TRBV4-1 ASSQVLPSDTQY
TRBV20-1 SARDIQGSDNEQF
TRBV5-1 ASSLGDRGGNQPQH